This is a list of T cell receptor beta chains from one sample in a study of blood T cell repertoires in COVID-19. This table comes from immunoSEQ multiplex PCR, and its TCRdb copy is limited to in-frame clones, with some not included. The table records approximately 260,000 clones, more than 65% of them present only once. The source material was peripheral blood. The origin of the receptors is a woman between 40 and 50 years old with active or convalescent COVID-19. Each CDR3 is given with its conserved first and last residue. A D gene is named only where the DNA matches it firmly. Not all rows give a size; the values are once, few, many and, for expanded clones, a class.

>-|TRBJ1-1|TRBD1|TRBV11-2
TGTGCCAGCAGCTGGGTTCCCGGGACAGGGTACACTGAAGCTTTCTTT
CASSWVPGTGYTEAFF
>-|TRBJ1-2|-|TRBV5-4
TGTGCCAGCACTAAAACTATATATGGGGGGGGCGAGGATGGCTACACCTTC
CASTKTIYGGGEDGYTF
>-|TRBJ1-6|TRBD1|TRBV12-5
TGTGCTAGGGTCAGGGGGATGAAATCACCCCTCCACTTT
CARVRGMKSPLHF
>-|TRBJ2-3|-|TRBV3-1/TRBV3-2
TGTGCCAGCAGCCAAGACAGGCGCACAGATACGCAGTATTTT
CASSQDRRTDTQYF
>-|TRBJ2-1|TRBD2|TRBV3-1/TRBV3-2
TGTGCCAGCAGCCAAGAGCCTCGCGGGGGGTACAATGAGCAGTTCTTC
CASSQEPRGGYNEQFF
>-|TRBJ2-6|TRBD1|TRBV19
TGTGCCAGTAGTATAGTCGTGGGACAGGGCTCTGGGGCCAACGTCCTGACTTTC
CASSIVVGQGSGANVLTF
>-|TRBJ2-4|-|TRBV28
TGTGCCAGCAGTTTCCACCTGACAGGAGATTACCTAGCCAAAAACATTCAGTACTTC
CASSFHLTGDYLAKNIQYF
>-|TRBJ1-2|-|TRBV7-2
TGTGCCAGCAGCCTACCTCCGGGTAGAGGCTACACCTTC
CASSLPPGRGYTF
>many|TRBJ1-4|-|TRBV2
TGTGCCAGCAGTCTGAACGAGAATGAAAAACTGTTTTTT
CASSLNENEKLFF
>few|TRBJ2-1|TRBD2|TRBV27
TGTGCCAGCAGTAGTTGGACTAGCGGGGCCTACAATGAGCAGTTCTTC
CASSSWTSGAYNEQFF
>-|TRBJ2-3|TRBD2|TRBV5-1
TGCGCCAGCAGCTTGGCCTCTAGCGGGGGCTTAGATACGCAGTATTTT
CASSLASSGGLDTQYF
>-|TRBJ2-2|TRBD1|TRBV15
TGTGCCACCAGCATACCTACAGGGGGCAACGTCGACACCGGGGAGCTGTTTTTT
CATSIPTGGNVDTGELFF
>-|TRBJ2-1|TRBD1|TRBV5-1
TGCGCCAGCAGCTTGGGACAGGGGGCCCACAATGAGCAGTTCTTC
CASSLGQGAHNEQFF
>-|TRBJ1-6|TRBD1|TRBV2
TGTGCCAGCAGTGGGACAGGGGGCAAAAATAATTCACCCCTCCACTTT
CASSGTGGKNNSPLHF